Below, 18 T cell receptor beta chains from the same sample are listed, as sequenced in a study of post-analysis software for immune sequencing data. Study-wide findings and caveats: Roughly 5 TRBV segments, TRBV5-6, TRBV5-1 and TRBV20-1 among them, were found more frequent in patients than controls.

TCR beta cDNA libraries included unique molecular identifiers. MiXCR, applied by TCRdb to the PCR reads, yields one record per CDR3 protein. The table has 430,000 or so distinct CDR3 sequences, 39% seen once. No antigen is known for these receptors. The sequenced material came from blood. These receptor sequences come from a girl aged 2-9 years with multiple sclerosis.

This clonotype was seen a few times. This chain uses TRBV21-1 with TRBJ1-5; the table assigns TRBD1, which was not confirmed against the DNA. TRBV21-1 is deemed a pseudogene. The CDR3 contains 16 residues. The CDR3 DNA reads as TGTGCCAGCAGCAAAGCGAACAGGGGTAGCAATCAGCCCCAGCATTTT. Residues: CASSKANRGSNQPQHF.

This clonotype was found a few times. CDR3 protein: CASSLGGFGSNEQFF. As DNA, the CDR3 is TGTGCCAGCAGCTTAGGGGGTTTTGGGAGCAATGAGCAGTTCTTC. The chain recombines TRBV13 with TRBJ2-1; D might be TRBD2 (5 bases). Trimming removed 0 bases at V and 6 bases at J, with 12 bases between. The CDR3 has 15 residues. Germline V lookup: CDR1 PRHDT, CDR2 FYEKMQ (reference sequence).

The sample holds a few counts of this clonotype. This chain joins TRBV7-3 and TRBJ2-3, with TRBD2 identical over 10 bases. This CDR3 is built from 15 residues. Losses at the gene ends were 2 bases for V and 4 bases for J; bases not matched to a gene: 3. CDR1 SGHTA and CDR2 FQGTGA come from the germline V gene. The CDR3 DNA sequence: TGTGCCAGCAGCTTATTAGCGGGAGGTTCAGATACGCAGTATTTT. Translated: CASSLLAGGSDTQYF.

CDR3 sequence (DNA): TGTGCCAGCAGCGACGACAGGAACTATGGCTACACCTTC. Amino acid sequence: CASSDDRNYGYTF. This chain uses TRBV12-3 or TRBV12-4 with TRBJ1-2, with D maybe TRBD1 (6 bases). The CDR3 totals 13 residues. Between the trimmed V and J ends, which lost 6 bases and 2 bases, there was a span of 10 bases.

This clonotype has only a few counts. This chain uses TRBV7-2 with TRBJ2-3; maybe TRBD1 (5 bases). Germline CDR1 reads SGHTA; CDR2 reads FQGNSA. The CDR3 totals 13 residues. V dropped 3 bases and J dropped 9 bases, with 13 bases sitting between them. The CDR3 DNA follows: TGTGCCAGCAGCTTGGGCCCCCAGGGCACGCAGTATTTT. This gives the protein CASSLGPQGTQYF.

DNA for the CDR3: TGCAGTGCTAGAGATCAGGGTAGCGGGGGGTACAATGAGCAGTTCTTC. This codes for CSARDQGSGGYNEQFF. The chain is built from TRBV20-1 and TRBJ2-1, with 10 bases identical to TRBD2. V was pared by 0 bases and J by 4 bases, with 6 bases of the junction left unmatched. This CDR3 is built from 16 residues. Germline values: CDR1 DFQATT, CDR2 SNEGSKA (reference sequence).

There are a few counts of this clonotype. The chain carries TRBV7-9 and TRBJ1-2, with 7 bases fitting TRBD1. The trim removed 4 bases at V and 4 bases at J, leaving 3 bases unmatched. Germline V gene lookup returns CDR1 SEHNR and CDR2 FQNEAQ (reference sequence). This CDR3 contains 13 residues. The CDR3 loop reads CASSWTGRYGYTF. CDR3 DNA: TGTGCCAGCAGCTGGACAGGTCGCTATGGCTACACCTTC.

The V and J genes are TRBV12-5 and TRBJ2-2; TRBD2 might be the D (7 bases). The V and J ends lost 5 bases and 4 bases respectively, with 11 bases between them. The CDR3 consists of 14 residues. The germline gives CDR1 LGHNT, CDR2 FRNRAP. DNA of the CDR3: TGTGCTAGTGGTGGGGGGGCAATCACCGGGGAGCTGTTTTTT. This codes for CASGGGAITGELFF.

This clonotype has more than one count but fewer than ten. The rearrangement joins TRBV7-2 to TRBJ2-5; 11 bases are a match to TRBD2. The junction had 10 bases not matched to a gene; V was cut back by 3 bases and J by 4 bases. The V gene's germline CDR1 is SGHTA and CDR2 FQGNSA. The CDR3 totals 17 residues. The CDR3 DNA reads as TGTGCCAGCAGCTTGCTAGCGGGAGGAACCCCGGGAGAGACCCAGTACTTC. The encoded protein is CASSLLAGGTPGETQYF.

V gene TRBV6-1 combines with J gene TRBJ1-2; maybe TRBD1 (6 bases). Trimming shortened V by 5 bases and J by 6 bases, and 19 bases separated the two germline ends. The CDR3 is 15 amino acids. The germline V gene has CDR1 MNHNS and CDR2 SASEGT. Here the CDR3 DNA reads TGTGCCAGCAGTCCTCACAGGGAACGAGGGAATGGCTACACCTTC. This encodes CASSPHRERGNGYTF.

The chain is built from TRBV12-3 or TRBV12-4 and TRBJ1-1; unclear D gene. This CDR3 comprises 14 residues. The germline V and J ends were trimmed by 0 bases and 5 bases, with 10 bases remaining between them. As DNA, the CDR3 is TGTGCCAGCAGTTTAGCTGGGCTTGGGACTGAAGCTTTCTTT. This codes for CASSLAGLGTEAFF.

CDR3 amino acids: CASSFRGEVGNEQFF. The DNA of the CDR3 is TGTGCCAGCAGTTTCCGGGGCGAGGTCGGGAATGAGCAGTTCTTC. The genes are TRBV28 and TRBJ2-1; D tentatively fits TRBD1 or TRBD2 (5 bases each). Germline CDR1 reads MDHEN; CDR2 reads SYDVKM. V was cut by 3 bases and J by 7 bases, with 16 bases left in between. The CDR3 totals 15 residues.

V and J are TRBV5-5 and TRBJ2-1; no firm D call. The ends were cut back, 3 bases at V and 8 bases at J, with 18 bases in the middle. CDR3 length: 15 amino acids. In germline, CDR1 is SGHKS, CDR2 YYEKEE (reference sequence). The CDR3 spells CASSSEGIHDDEQFF. The DNA for the CDR3 is TGTGCCAGCAGCTCCGAAGGGATCCACGACGATGAGCAGTTCTTC.

For this clonotype: This may arise from a read error, as a much more abundant clone is one base away. This CDR3 reads CASSSNRGGEQYF. In nucleotides, the CDR3 is TGTGCCAGCAGTTCGAATAGGGGGGGCGAGCAGTACTTC. The V gene is TRBV7-8, the J gene TRBJ2-7; maybe TRBD2 (7 bases). The CDR3 length is 13 residues. Germline CDR1 and CDR2: SGHVS and FQNEAQ. V lost 6 bases and J 6 bases, leaving 15 bases between the germline ends. Combining the CDR3 with reference TRBV7-8 and TRBJ2-7 gives the whole variable domain GAGVSQSPRYKVAKRGQDVALRCDPISGHVSLFWYQQALGQGPEFLTYFQNEAQLDKSGLPSDRFFAERPEGSVSTLKIQRTQQEDSAVYLCASSSNRGGEQYFGPGTRLTVT.

This clonotype has only a few counts. The chain carries TRBV6-1 and TRBJ2-4, with D uncertain. The CDR3 runs to 13 residues. The ends were cut back, 3 bases at V and 2 bases at J, with 5 bases in the middle. Germline V CDR1 and CDR2: MNHNS, SASEGT. DNA for the CDR3: TGTGCCAGCAGTGATGTTCCCAAAAACATTCAGTACTTC. Amino acids: CASSDVPKNIQYF.

J is TRBJ2-1 and V is TRBV11-2; 9 nucleotides align to TRBD2. Germline lookup yields CDR1 SGHAT and CDR2 FQNNGV. The CDR3 totals 15 residues. The ends lost 5 bases at V and 2 bases at J; junction bases unmatched: 4. CDR3 sequence: CASSKTSGTYNEQFF. For the CDR3, the DNA is TGTGCCAGCAGCAAGACTAGCGGAACCTACAATGAGCAGTTCTTC.

This clonotype was seen only a few times. The chain combines TRBV29-1 with TRBJ2-1, with 13 positions matching TRBD2. CDR1 and CDR2 from the germline V gene are SQVTM and ANQGSEA. V lost 7 bases, J lost 3 bases, and 6 bases stayed unmatched. The CDR3 contains 15 residues. Here the CDR3 reads CSAKGLAGNYNEQFF. The CDR3 nucleotides are TGCAGCGCCAAGGGACTAGCGGGGAACTACAATGAGCAGTTCTTC.

This clonotype has a handful of counts. The V call is TRBV12-3 or TRBV12-4, the J call TRBJ2-1, with 8 positions matching TRBD2. The CDR3 extends over 14 amino acids. V shed 6 bases, J shed 9 bases, and the junction held 10 bases outside the gene matches. The DNA for the CDR3 is TGTGCCAGCAGCCAAGGACTAGCCTCGGGTGAGCAGTTCTTC. Translating it yields CASSQGLASGEQFF.